Listed here is a single T cell receptor (beta chain). This specimen belongs to a study of cytomegalovirus exposure and HLA in healthy donors. Study-level information: From donors who were HLA-typed, an early data release held about 85 million unique TCRs.

The PCR used 60 Vbeta and 13 Jbeta primers. Only in-frame clones appear in the TCRdb table, and some are missing; sequencing was by immunoSEQ multiplex PCR. This table holds more than 45,000 clones. Sample: PBMCs. The source is a male donor in good health and CMV-seronegative.

This CDR3 reads CASLRTDTQYF. The CDR3 nucleotides are TGTGCTTCTCTCCGCACAGATACGCAGTATTTT. The chain links TRBV30 to TRBJ2-3; no clear D. CDR1 is GTSNPN, CDR2 SVGIG, per germline (reference sequence). The CDR3 loop spans 11 amino acids.